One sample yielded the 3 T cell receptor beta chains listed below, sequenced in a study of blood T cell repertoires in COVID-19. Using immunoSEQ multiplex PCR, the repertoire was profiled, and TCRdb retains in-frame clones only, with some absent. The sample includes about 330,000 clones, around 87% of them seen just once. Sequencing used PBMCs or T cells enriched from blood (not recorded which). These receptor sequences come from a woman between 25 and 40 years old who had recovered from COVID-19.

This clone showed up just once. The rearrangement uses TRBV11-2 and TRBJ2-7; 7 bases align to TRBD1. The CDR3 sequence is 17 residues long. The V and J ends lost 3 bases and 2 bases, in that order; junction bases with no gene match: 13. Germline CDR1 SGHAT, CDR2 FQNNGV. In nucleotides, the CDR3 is TGTGCCAGCAGCTTGAACCACGGCGAGGGGGCTACCTACGAGCAGTACTTC. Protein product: CASSLNHGEGATYEQYF.

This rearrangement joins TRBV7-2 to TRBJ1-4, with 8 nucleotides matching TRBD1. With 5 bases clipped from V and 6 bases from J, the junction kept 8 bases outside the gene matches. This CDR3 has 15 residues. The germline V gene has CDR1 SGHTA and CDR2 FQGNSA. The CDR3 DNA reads TGTGCCAGCAGCCTCAGGACAGGGATCGATGAAAAACTGTTTTTT. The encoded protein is CASSLRTGIDEKLFF.

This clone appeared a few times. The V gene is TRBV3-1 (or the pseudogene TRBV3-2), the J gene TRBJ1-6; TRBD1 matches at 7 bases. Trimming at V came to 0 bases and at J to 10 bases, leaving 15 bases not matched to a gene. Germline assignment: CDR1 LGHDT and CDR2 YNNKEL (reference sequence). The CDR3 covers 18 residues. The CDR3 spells CASSQDSKIGGPRSPLHF. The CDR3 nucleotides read TGTGCCAGCAGCCAAGATTCGAAGATAGGGGGCCCAAGGTCACCCCTCCACTTT.